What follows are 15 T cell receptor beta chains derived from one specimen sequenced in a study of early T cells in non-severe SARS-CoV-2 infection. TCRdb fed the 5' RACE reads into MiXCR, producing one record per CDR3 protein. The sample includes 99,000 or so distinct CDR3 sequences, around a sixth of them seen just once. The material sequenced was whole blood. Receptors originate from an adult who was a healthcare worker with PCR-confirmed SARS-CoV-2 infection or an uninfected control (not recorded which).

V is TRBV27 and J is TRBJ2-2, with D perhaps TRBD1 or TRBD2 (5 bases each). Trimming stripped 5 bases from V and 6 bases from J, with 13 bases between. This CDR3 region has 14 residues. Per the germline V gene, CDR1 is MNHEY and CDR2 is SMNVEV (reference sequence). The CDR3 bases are TGTGCCAGCAGTCCCGGGACCAACCCCGGGGAGCTGTTTTTT. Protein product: CASSPGTNPGELFF.

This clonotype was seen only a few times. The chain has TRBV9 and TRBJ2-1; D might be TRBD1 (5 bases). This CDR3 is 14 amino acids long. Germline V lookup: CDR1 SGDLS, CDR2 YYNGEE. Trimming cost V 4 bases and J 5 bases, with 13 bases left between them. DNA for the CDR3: TGTGCCAGCAGCCCCCAAGGGGCCAACAATGAGCAGTTCTTC. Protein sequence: CASSPQGANNEQFF.

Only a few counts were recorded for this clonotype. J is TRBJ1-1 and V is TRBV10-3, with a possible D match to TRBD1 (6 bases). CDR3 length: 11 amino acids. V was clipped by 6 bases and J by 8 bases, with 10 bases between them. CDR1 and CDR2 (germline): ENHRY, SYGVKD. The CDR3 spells CAIREDREAFF. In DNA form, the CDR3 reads TGTGCCATCAGGGAAGACAGGGAAGCTTTCTTT.

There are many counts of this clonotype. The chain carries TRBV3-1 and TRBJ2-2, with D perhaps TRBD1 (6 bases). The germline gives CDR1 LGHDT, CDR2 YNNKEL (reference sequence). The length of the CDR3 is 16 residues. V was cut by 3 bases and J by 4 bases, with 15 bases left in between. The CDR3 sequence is CASSQFQQGSTGELFF. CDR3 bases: TGTGCCAGCAGCCAGTTTCAACAGGGTAGCACCGGGGAGCTGTTTTTT.

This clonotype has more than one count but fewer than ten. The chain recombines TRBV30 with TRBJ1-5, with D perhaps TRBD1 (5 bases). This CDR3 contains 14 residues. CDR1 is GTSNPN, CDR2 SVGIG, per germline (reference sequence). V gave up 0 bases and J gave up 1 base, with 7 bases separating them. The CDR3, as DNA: TGTGCCTGGAGTGTAGCAGGGAGCAATCAGCCCCAGCATTTT. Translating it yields CAWSVAGSNQPQHF.

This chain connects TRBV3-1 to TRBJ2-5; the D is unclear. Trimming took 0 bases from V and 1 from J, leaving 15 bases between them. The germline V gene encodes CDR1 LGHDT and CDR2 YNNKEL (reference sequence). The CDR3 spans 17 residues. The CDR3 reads CASSQELSEVPQETQYF. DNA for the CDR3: TGTGCCAGCAGCCAAGAACTGTCTGAAGTACCCCAAGAGACCCAGTACTTC.

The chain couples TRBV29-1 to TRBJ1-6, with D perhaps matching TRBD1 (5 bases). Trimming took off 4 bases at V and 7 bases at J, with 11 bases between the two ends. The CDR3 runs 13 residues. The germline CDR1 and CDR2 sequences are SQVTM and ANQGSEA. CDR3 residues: CSVAVRENSPLHF. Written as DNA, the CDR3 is TGCAGCGTTGCGGTCAGGGAAAATTCACCCCTCCACTTT.

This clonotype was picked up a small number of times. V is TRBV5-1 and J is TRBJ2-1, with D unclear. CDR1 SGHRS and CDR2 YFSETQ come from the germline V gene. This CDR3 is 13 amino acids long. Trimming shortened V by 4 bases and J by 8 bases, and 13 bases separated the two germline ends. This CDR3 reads CASSRSGRDEQFF. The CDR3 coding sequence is TGCGCCAGCAGCCGTTCGGGCCGCGATGAGCAGTTCTTC.

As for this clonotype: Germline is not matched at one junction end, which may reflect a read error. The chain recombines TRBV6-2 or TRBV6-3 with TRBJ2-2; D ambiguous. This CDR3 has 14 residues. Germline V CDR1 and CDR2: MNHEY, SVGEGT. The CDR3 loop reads CASSTTSNTWELFF. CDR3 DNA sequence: TGTGCCAGCAGTACTACATCGAACACCTGGGAGCTGTTTTTT.

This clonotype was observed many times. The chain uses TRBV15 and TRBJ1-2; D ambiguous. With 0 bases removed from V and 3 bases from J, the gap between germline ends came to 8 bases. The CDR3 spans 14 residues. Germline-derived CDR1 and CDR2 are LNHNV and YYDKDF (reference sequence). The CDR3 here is CATSRDRSDYGYTF. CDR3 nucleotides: TGTGCCACCAGCAGAGATCGTTCAGACTATGGCTACACCTTC.

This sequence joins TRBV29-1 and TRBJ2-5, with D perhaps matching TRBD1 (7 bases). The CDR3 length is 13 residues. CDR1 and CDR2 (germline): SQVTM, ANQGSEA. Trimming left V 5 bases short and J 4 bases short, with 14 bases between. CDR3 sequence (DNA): TGCAGCGTTCCAGGGGGGAGAAGAGAGACCCAGTACTTC. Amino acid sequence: CSVPGGRRETQYF. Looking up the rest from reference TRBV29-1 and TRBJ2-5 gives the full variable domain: SAVISQKPSRDICQRGTSLTIQCQVDSQVTMMFWYRQQPGQSLTLIATANQGSEATYESGFVIDKFPISRPNLTFSTLTVSNMSPEDSSIYLCSVPGGRRETQYFGPGTRLLVL.

This CDR3 is CASSASGTITDTQYF. In nucleotides, the CDR3 is TGTGCCAGCAGCGCGTCCGGGACGATCACAGATACGCAGTATTTT. V gene TRBV9 combines with J gene TRBJ2-3; either TRBD1 or TRBD2 may fit D (5 bases each). This CDR3 contains 15 residues. Germline V gives CDR1 SGDLS, CDR2 YYNGEE. The V end was cut by 3 bases, the J end by 2 bases, with 13 bases between.

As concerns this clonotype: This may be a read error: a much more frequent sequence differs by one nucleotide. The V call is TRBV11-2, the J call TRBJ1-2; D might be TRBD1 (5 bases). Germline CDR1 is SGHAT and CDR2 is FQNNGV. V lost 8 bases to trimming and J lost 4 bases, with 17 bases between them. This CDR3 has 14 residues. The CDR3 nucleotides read TGTGCCAGCGGCAGGCAGGGATTTGCCTATGGCTACACCTTC. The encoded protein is CASGRQGFAYGYTF.

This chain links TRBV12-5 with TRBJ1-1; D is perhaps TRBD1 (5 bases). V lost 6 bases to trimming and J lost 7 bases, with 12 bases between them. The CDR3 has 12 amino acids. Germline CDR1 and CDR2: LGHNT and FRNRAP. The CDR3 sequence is CASGENRNEAFF. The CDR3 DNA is TGTGCTAGTGGAGAGAACAGGAATGAAGCTTTCTTT.

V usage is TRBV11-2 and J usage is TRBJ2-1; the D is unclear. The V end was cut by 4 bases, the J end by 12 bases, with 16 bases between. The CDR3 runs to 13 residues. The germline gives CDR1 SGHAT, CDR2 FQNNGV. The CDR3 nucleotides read TGTGCCAGCAGCTCCGTTGCCCCCCCTGGGCAGTTCTTC. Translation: CASSSVAPPGQFF. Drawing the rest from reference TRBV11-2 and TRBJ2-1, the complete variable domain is EAGVAQSPRYKIIEKRQSVAFWCNPISGHATLYWYQQILGQGPKLLIQFQNNGVVDDSQLPKDRFSAERLKGVDSTLKIQPAKLEDSAVYLCASSSVAPPGQFFGPGTRLTVL.